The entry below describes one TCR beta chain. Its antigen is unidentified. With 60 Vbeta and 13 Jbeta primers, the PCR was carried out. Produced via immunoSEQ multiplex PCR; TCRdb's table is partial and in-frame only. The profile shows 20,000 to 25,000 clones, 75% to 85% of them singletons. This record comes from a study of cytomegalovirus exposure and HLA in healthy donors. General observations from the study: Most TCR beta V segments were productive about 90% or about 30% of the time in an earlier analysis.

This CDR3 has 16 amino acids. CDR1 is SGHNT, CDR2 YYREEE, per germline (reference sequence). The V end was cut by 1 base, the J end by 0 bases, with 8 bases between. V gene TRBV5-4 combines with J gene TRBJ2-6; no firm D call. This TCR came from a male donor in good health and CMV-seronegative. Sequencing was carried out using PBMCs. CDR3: CASSLPGTSGANVLTF. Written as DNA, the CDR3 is TGTGCCAGCAGCTTGCCAGGAACCTCTGGGGCCAACGTCCTGACTTTC.